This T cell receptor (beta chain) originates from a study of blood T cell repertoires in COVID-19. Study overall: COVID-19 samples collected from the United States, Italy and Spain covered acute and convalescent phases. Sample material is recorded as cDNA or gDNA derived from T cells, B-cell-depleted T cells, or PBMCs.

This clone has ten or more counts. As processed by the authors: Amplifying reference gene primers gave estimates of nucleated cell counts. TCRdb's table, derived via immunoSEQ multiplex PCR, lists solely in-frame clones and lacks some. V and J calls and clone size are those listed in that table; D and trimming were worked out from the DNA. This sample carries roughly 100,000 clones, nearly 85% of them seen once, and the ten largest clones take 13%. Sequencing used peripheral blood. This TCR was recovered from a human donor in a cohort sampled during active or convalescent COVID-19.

In nucleotides, the CDR3 is TGTGCCAGCAGCTTAGCCGGGCCCGGGGGTTCACCCCTCCACTTT. Translation: CASSLAGPGGSPLHF. V usage is TRBV11-2 and J usage is TRBJ1-6; D might be TRBD1 (5 bases). The V end lost 1 base, the J end lost 9 bases, and 13 bases lay between the germline ends. Per germline, CDR1 SGHAT and CDR2 FQNNGV. CDR3 size: 15 residues.